Listed below are T cell receptor beta chains from one sample, sequenced in a study of radiation and T cells in renal cell carcinoma. The repertoire was sequenced with immunoSEQ multiplex PCR; TCRdb's copy has only in-frame clones and lacks some. The table has 150,000 or so clones, roughly 90% seen once. The material was blood, obtained from a patient whose treatment included radiotherapy and nephrectomy. These receptors all come from a woman in her seventies with renal cell carcinoma. CDR3s include the opening cysteine and the closing phenylalanine or tryptophan. D genes are given only for firm matches. Expanded clones get a size class; other rows say once, few or many, or leave the size out.

d_gene,abundance,v_gene,j_gene,CDR3aa,CDR3nt
NA,NA,TRBV7-3,TRBJ1-1,CASSLGGATEAFF,TGTGCCAGCAGCCTCGGAGGGGCTACTGAAGCTTTCTTT
NA,NA,TRBV27,TRBJ1-6,CASSSGVFNSPLHF,TGTGCCAGCAGTTCTGGGGTCTTTAATTCACCCCTCCACTTT
NA,NA,TRBV5-4,TRBJ2-1,CASSSPTASGEQFF,TGTGCCAGCAGCTCCCCTACTGCCTCCGGTGAGCAGTTCTTC
NA,NA,TRBV5-1,TRBJ1-6,CASSLVSGRIDSPLHF,TGCGCCAGCAGCTTGGTATCTGGACGGATTGATTCACCCCTCCACTTT
TRBD2,NA,TRBV11-3,TRBJ2-3,CASSFNRGGLSDTQYF,TGTGCCAGCAGCTTCAATCGCGGGGGGTTGTCGGATACGCAGTATTTT
NA,NA,TRBV19,TRBJ2-5,CASSIGGGGGETQYF,TGTGCCAGTAGTATAGGTGGGGGCGGAGGGGAGACCCAGTACTTC
NA,NA,TRBV28,TRBJ1-2,CASGQFYGYTF,TGTGCCAGCGGACAGTTCTATGGCTACACCTTC
NA,NA,TRBV5-1,TRBJ1-2,CASSLVDNYGYTF,TGCGCCAGCAGCTTGGTCGATAACTATGGCTACACCTTC
TRBD1,NA,TRBV2,TRBJ1-2,CASRPPGQKIFEGYTF,TGTGCCAGCAGGCCACCGGGACAGAAAATTTTCGAGGGCTACACCTTC
NA,NA,TRBV18,TRBJ2-7,CASSPEGSYEQYF,TGTGCCAGCTCACCAGAGGGCTCCTACGAGCAGTACTTC
TRBD2,NA,TRBV9,TRBJ2-1,CASTRQLAGGNEQFF,TGTGCCAGCACCCGGCAACTAGCGGGGGGGAATGAGCAGTTCTTC
NA,NA,TRBV9,TRBJ2-6,CASTAGTLGANVLTF,TGTGCCAGCACCGCAGGGACTCTGGGAGCCAACGTCCTGACTTTC
TRBD2,NA,TRBV19,TRBJ2-3,CASSGGLAGGRGTQYF,TGTGCCAGTAGTGGAGGTCTAGCGGGGGGAAGGGGTACGCAGTATTTT
TRBD1,NA,TRBV7-2,TRBJ1-4,CASSFSTGGEKLFF,TGTGCCAGCAGCTTCAGCACAGGGGGCGAAAAACTGTTTTTT
NA,once,TRBV4-1,TRBJ1-2,CASSQGSGQGLYGYTF,TGCGCCAGCAGCCAGGGGAGTGGGCAGGGTTTATATGGCTACACCTTC
TRBD1,once,TRBV11-3,TRBJ1-6,CASSPPGQGRSPLHF,TGTGCCAGCAGCCCCCCTGGACAGGGGCGTTCACCCCTCCACTTT
NA,NA,TRBV4-3,TRBJ1-6,CASSQDGVSPLHF,TGCGCCAGCAGCCAAGATGGGGTATCACCCCTCCACTTT
NA,NA,TRBV27,TRBJ1-1,CASSLQGVGNTEAFF,TGTGCCAGCAGTTTACAGGGAGTGGGGAACACTGAAGCTTTCTTT
TRBD1,NA,TRBV7-9,TRBJ1-1,CASSLWAGGLGTEAFF,TGTGCCAGCAGCTTATGGGCAGGGGGCTTGGGCACTGAAGCTTTCTTT
TRBD1,once,TRBV4-1,TRBJ1-2,CASSHSGTDGYTF,TGCGCCAGCAGCCATTCCGGGACAGATGGCTACACCTTC
TRBD2,NA,TRBV18,TRBJ2-3,CASTTSGMSTDTQYF,TGTGCCAGCACGACTAGCGGCATGAGCACAGATACGCAGTATTTT
NA,NA,TRBV11-2,TRBJ2-7,CASSLDRHGSYEQYF,TGTGCCAGCAGCTTAGATAGGCACGGGTCCTACGAGCAGTACTTC
NA,once,TRBV7-2,TRBJ2-1,CASSLVVVGREQFF,TGTGCCAGCAGCTTAGTCGTTGTGGGACGAGAGCAGTTCTTC
NA,few,TRBV5-1,TRBJ1-4,CASSPPEVGQMFF,TGCGCCAGCAGTCCCCCGGAGGTCGGCCAAATGTTTTTT
NA,NA,TRBV6-5,TRBJ2-2,CASSYSQGSTGELFF,TGTGCCAGCAGTTACTCTCAGGGGTCCACCGGGGAGCTGTTTTTT
TRBD2,NA,TRBV11-2,TRBJ2-3,CASSFTGGARTDTQYF,TGTGCCAGCAGCTTCACCGGGGGGGCCAGGACAGATACGCAGTATTTT
TRBD1,NA,TRBV6-5,TRBJ2-3,CASSVTGKAQYF,TGTGCCAGCAGCGTGACAGGGAAGGCGCAGTATTTT
NA,NA,TRBV19,TRBJ2-1,CASSIGTMNNEQFF,TGTGCCAGTAGTATCGGGACGATGAACAATGAGCAGTTCTTC
NA,NA,TRBV12-5,TRBJ1-1,CASARGRNTEAFF,TGTGCTAGTGCGAGGGGAAGGAACACTGAAGCTTTCTTT
TRBD1,NA,TRBV6-5,TRBJ2-2,CASRRDSFGELFF,TGTGCCAGCAGACGGGACAGTTTCGGGGAGCTGTTTTTT
NA,NA,TRBV6-5,TRBJ1-1,CASSQGRRSSEAFF,TGTGCCAGCAGTCAGGGACGCCGAAGCTCTGAAGCTTTCTTT
NA,NA,TRBV4-1,TRBJ2-7,CASSQQGWREQYF,TGCGCCAGCAGCCAACAGGGTTGGCGCGAGCAGTACTTC
NA,NA,TRBV11-2,TRBJ1-1,CASSLEGAEAFF,TGTGCCAGCAGCTTGGAAGGGGCTGAAGCTTTCTTT
NA,NA,TRBV27,TRBJ1-5,CASSFPGEPQHF,TGTGCCAGCAGTTTCCCCGGAGAGCCCCAGCATTTT
TRBD1,NA,TRBV4-3,TRBJ2-3,CASSQADRGATDTQYF,TGCGCCAGCAGCCAAGCGGACAGGGGGGCCACAGATACGCAGTATTTT
NA,NA,TRBV4-1,TRBJ1-3,CASSQDQLISGNTIYF,TGCGCCAGCAGCCAAGATCAATTGATCTCTGGAAACACCATATATTTT
TRBD1,NA,TRBV5-1,TRBJ2-2,CASSPGTGVVGELFF,TGCGCCAGCAGCCCAGGGACAGGGGTAGTCGGGGAGCTGTTTTTT
NA,few,TRBV7-9,TRBJ1-1,CASSLLGGNTEAFF,TGTGCCAGCAGCTTATTGGGGGGGAACACTGAAGCTTTCTTT
NA,NA,TRBV28,TRBJ2-2,CASSLAPPGELFF,TGTGCCAGCAGTTTGGCCCCCCCAGGGGAGCTGTTTTTT
TRBD2,NA,TRBV9,TRBJ2-1,CASSVAGSGGSYNEQFF,TGTGCCAGCAGCGTAGCGGGTAGCGGGGGGTCCTACAATGAGCAGTTCTTC
NA,NA,TRBV18,TRBJ1-2,CASSPSPPGNYGYTF,TGTGCCAGCTCACCCTCACCGCCGGGGAACTATGGCTACACCTTC
NA,NA,TRBV5-1,TRBJ2-7,CASSLWGRGSGEQYF,TGCGCCAGCAGCTTGTGGGGCAGGGGAAGCGGCGAGCAGTACTTC
TRBD1,once,TRBV6-6,TRBJ1-1,CASSLTGGTEAFF,TGTGCCAGCAGTCTAACAGGGGGGACTGAAGCTTTCTTT
NA,NA,TRBV29-1,TRBJ1-3,CSGSQSGNTIYF,TGCAGCGGTAGTCAGTCTGGAAACACCATATATTTT
NA,NA,TRBV7-9,TRBJ2-7,CASSAPWSEQYF,TGTGCCAGCAGCGCACCATGGTCCGAGCAGTACTTC
NA,NA,TRBV19,TRBJ1-1,CASSIDWRTEAFF,TGTGCCAGTAGTATAGACTGGAGGACTGAAGCTTTCTTT
NA,NA,TRBV28,TRBJ1-6,CASSLPRGGNSPLHF,TGTGCCAGCAGTCTCCCGAGGGGGGGGAATTCACCCCTCCACTTT
NA,once,TRBV10-3,TRBJ2-7,CAISGAGSNYEQYF,TGTGCCATCAGTGGGGCAGGGAGTAACTACGAGCAGTACTTC
TRBD2,once,TRBV28,TRBJ2-5,CASSSGGRETQYF,TGTGCCAGCAGTAGCGGGGGTCGGGAGACCCAGTACTTC
TRBD1,NA,TRBV5-4,TRBJ1-1,CASSRSGGSGTEAFF,TGTGCCAGCAGCCGATCAGGGGGCAGTGGCACTGAAGCTTTCTTT
NA,NA,TRBV28,TRBJ2-1,CASSSFGDEQFF,TGTGCCAGCAGCTCATTTGGGGATGAGCAGTTCTTC
NA,NA,TRBV7-2,TRBJ1-6,CASSQKPGRARPPLHF,TGTGCCAGCAGCCAAAAACCGGGACGGGCTAGACCACCCCTCCACTTT
TRBD1,NA,TRBV7-2,TRBJ1-2,CASRYDRVGSYGYTF,TGTGCCAGCAGATATGACAGGGTCGGTAGCTATGGCTACACCTTC
TRBD2,NA,TRBV29-1,TRBJ2-1,CSKTSGGYNEQFF,TGCAGCAAGACTAGCGGGGGCTACAATGAGCAGTTCTTC
NA,NA,TRBV7-9,TRBJ1-2,CASRPGQHYGYTF,TGTGCCAGCAGGCCGGGACAACACTATGGCTACACCTTC